This is a list of T cell receptor beta chains from one sample in a study of cytomegalovirus exposure and HLA in healthy donors. Some clones are missing from TCRdb's copy, which holds only in-frame ones; the method was immunoSEQ multiplex PCR. The sample lists under 200,000 clones, approximately 82% occurring once. The sample comprised PBMCs. The receptor source for this set is a man aged 35 to 55 in good health and CMV-seropositive. Each CDR3 is given with its conserved first and last residue. Each record gives: J gene, clone size, D gene, V gene, CDR3 protein, CDR3 DNA. A D gene is named only where the DNA matches it firmly. Rows may omit the clone size; those that give it use once, few, many or a size class.

j_gene: TRBJ1-1
abundance: .
d_gene: .
v_gene: TRBV28
CDR3aa: CASSFSPPNTEAFF
CDR3nt: TGTGCCAGCAGTTTCTCCCCCCCCAACACTGAAGCTTTCTTT

j_gene: TRBJ2-4
abundance: .
d_gene: TRBD2
v_gene: TRBV27
CDR3aa: CASSRFSGPTAKNIQYF
CDR3nt: TGTGCCAGCAGCAGATTTAGCGGGCCTACAGCCAAAAACATTCAGTACTTC

j_gene: TRBJ2-7
abundance: .
d_gene: TRBD1
v_gene: TRBV29-1
CDR3aa: CSVPQGAGEQYF
CDR3nt: TGCAGCGTCCCTCAGGGGGCCGGCGAGCAGTACTTC

j_gene: TRBJ1-1
abundance: .
d_gene: .
v_gene: TRBV6-5
CDR3aa: CASSPPRGNTEAFF
CDR3nt: TGTGCCAGCAGTCCACCCAGGGGGAACACTGAAGCTTTCTTT

j_gene: TRBJ1-2
abundance: .
d_gene: .
v_gene: TRBV19
CDR3aa: CATSSNYGYTF
CDR3nt: TGTGCCACGTCGAGTAACTATGGCTACACCTTC

j_gene: TRBJ2-7
abundance: .
d_gene: .
v_gene: TRBV29-1
CDR3aa: CSVDRGYEQYF
CDR3nt: TGCAGCGTTGACAGGGGTTACGAGCAGTACTTC

j_gene: TRBJ1-1
abundance: .
d_gene: .
v_gene: TRBV7-2
CDR3aa: CASSPQHRWNTEAFF
CDR3nt: TGTGCCAGCAGCCCCCAACACAGGTGGAACACTGAAGCTTTCTTT

j_gene: TRBJ1-1
abundance: once
d_gene: .
v_gene: TRBV2
CDR3aa: CASSVSTNTEAFF
CDR3nt: TGTGCCAGCAGTGTCAGTACAAACACTGAAGCTTTCTTT

j_gene: TRBJ1-2
abundance: .
d_gene: .
v_gene: TRBV28
CDR3aa: CASSLTQVQGVYGYTF
CDR3nt: TGTGCCAGCAGTTTAACTCAGGTACAGGGAGTATATGGCTACACCTTC

j_gene: TRBJ2-7
abundance: .
d_gene: TRBD1
v_gene: TRBV6-1
CDR3aa: CASAPGTGSYEQYF
CDR3nt: TGTGCCAGCGCCCCCGGGACAGGGAGTTACGAGCAGTACTTC

j_gene: TRBJ2-3
abundance: .
d_gene: TRBD2
v_gene: TRBV6-6
CDR3aa: CASSLTGGRGSDTQYF
CDR3nt: TGTGCCAGCAGTTTAACGGGAGGCCGGGGGTCAGATACGCAGTATTTT

j_gene: TRBJ1-1
abundance: .
d_gene: .
v_gene: TRBV7-9
CDR3aa: CASSLAEGNTEAFF
CDR3nt: TGTGCCAGCAGCTTAGCGGAGGGGAACACTGAAGCTTTCTTT

j_gene: TRBJ2-7
abundance: few
d_gene: TRBD2
v_gene: TRBV7-7
CDR3aa: CASSPGLAGPYEQYF
CDR3nt: TGTGCCAGCAGCCCGGGACTAGCGGGACCCTACGAGCAGTACTTC

j_gene: TRBJ2-3
abundance: few
d_gene: TRBD2
v_gene: TRBV29-1
CDR3aa: CSVSGISSGRLSTDTQYF
CDR3nt: TGCAGCGTTTCCGGCATTTCTAGCGGGAGGCTAAGCACAGATACGCAGTATTTT

j_gene: TRBJ2-4
abundance: few
d_gene: .
v_gene: TRBV6-1
CDR3aa: CASSIPLLAKNIQYF
CDR3nt: TGTGCCAGCAGTATACCACTTCTAGCCAAAAACATTCAGTACTTC

j_gene: TRBJ1-5
abundance: .
d_gene: TRBD1
v_gene: TRBV28
CDR3aa: CASSPGQGDQPQHF
CDR3nt: TGTGCCAGCAGTCCGGGACAGGGCGATCAGCCCCAGCATTTT